This is a list of T cell receptor beta chains from one sample in a study of T cell responses to AZD1222 COVID-19 vaccine. Clones were read by immunoSEQ multiplex PCR, and TCRdb kept only the in-frame ones, dropping some. Here the sample spans 140,000 or so clones, 91% being singletons. Sequences were derived from peripheral blood, sampled 28 days after the second dose of the MenACWY control vaccine. Receptors originate from an adult who received the MenACWY meningococcal vaccine as a control. The CDR3 runs from the conserved cysteine through the conserved F or W. Each record gives: D gene, clone size, V gene, J gene, CDR3 DNA, CDR3 protein. The D gene is left open where the match is weak. Clone size is not always given. Where it is, it says once, few, many or a class for expanded clones.

NA	NA	TRBV5-6	TRBJ2-5	TGTGCCAGCAGCCAAACGCTGGACGGGTACCAAGAGACCCAGTACTTC	CASSQTLDGYQETQYF
TRBD1	NA	TRBV24-1	TRBJ2-5	TGTGCCACCAGTGATTACGTACAGGGGGTGGAAGAGACCCAGTACTTC	CATSDYVQGVEETQYF
NA	NA	TRBV5-6	TRBJ2-3	TGTGCCAGCAGCTTGGTTTTCAGCGCAGATACGCAGTATTTT	CASSLVFSADTQYF
TRBD2	NA	TRBV18	TRBJ2-2	TGTGCCAGCTCACCACTCGCGGGACTAGTGAACACCGGGGAGCTGTTTTTT	CASSPLAGLVNTGELFF
NA	NA	TRBV5-1	TRBJ2-7	TGCGCCAGCAGCTCAATAACAGGGAAGAACTCCTACGAGCAGTACTTC	CASSSITGKNSYEQYF
NA	NA	TRBV5-1	TRBJ2-5	TGCGCCAGCAGTCCCGACTCTAAGGAGACCCAGTACTTC	CASSPDSKETQYF
NA	NA	TRBV18	TRBJ2-1	TGTGCCAGCTCACCGGGAATAGCTCAGGGCAATGAGCAGTTCTTC	CASSPGIAQGNEQFF
NA	NA	TRBV13	TRBJ2-1	TGTGCCAGCAGGGCCAAACGGGGAAGAGAGGCCTACAATGAGCAGTTCTTC	CASRAKRGREAYNEQFF
NA	NA	TRBV28	TRBJ1-2	TGTGCCAGCAGCCGTGGGTTGTCAGGGGGCTACACCTTC	CASSRGLSGGYTF
NA	once	TRBV2	TRBJ1-4	TGTGCCAGCAGCGCTGACAGTCCCGTAAATGAAAAACTGTTTTTT	CASSADSPVNEKLFF
NA	NA	TRBV23-1	TRBJ1-2	TGCGCCAGCAGTCAATGGTCACCCGTCACCTATGGCTACACCTTC	CASSQWSPVTYGYTF
NA	once	TRBV28	TRBJ2-2	TGTGCCAGCAGTCCCACAGCGGAGCGAAACACCGGGGAGCTGTTTTTT	CASSPTAERNTGELFF